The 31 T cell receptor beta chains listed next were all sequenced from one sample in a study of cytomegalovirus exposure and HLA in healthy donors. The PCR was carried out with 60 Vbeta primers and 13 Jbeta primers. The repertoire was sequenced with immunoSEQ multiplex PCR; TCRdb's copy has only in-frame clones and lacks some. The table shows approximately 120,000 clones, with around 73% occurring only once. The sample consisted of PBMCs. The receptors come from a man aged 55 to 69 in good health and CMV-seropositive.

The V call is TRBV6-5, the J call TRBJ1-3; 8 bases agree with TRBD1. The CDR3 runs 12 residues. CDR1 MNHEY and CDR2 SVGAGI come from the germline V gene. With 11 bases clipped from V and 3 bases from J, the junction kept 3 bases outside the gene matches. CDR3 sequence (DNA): TGTGCCTCGACAGGGGATGGAAACACCATATATTTT. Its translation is CASTGDGNTIYF.

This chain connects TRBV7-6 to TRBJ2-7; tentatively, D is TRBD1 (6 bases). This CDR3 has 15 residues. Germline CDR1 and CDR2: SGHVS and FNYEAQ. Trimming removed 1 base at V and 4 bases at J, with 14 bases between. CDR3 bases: TGTGCCAGCAGCTTAGATGAGGGGGTAAGGTACGAGCAGTACTTC. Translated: CASSLDEGVRYEQYF.

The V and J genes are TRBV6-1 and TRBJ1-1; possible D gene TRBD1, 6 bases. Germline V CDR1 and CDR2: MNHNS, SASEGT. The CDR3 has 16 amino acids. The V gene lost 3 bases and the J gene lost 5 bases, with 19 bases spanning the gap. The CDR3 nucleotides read TGTGCCAGCAGTGACAGGGGAAGAGGAGGTATAACTGAAGCTTTCTTT. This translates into CASSDRGRGGITEAFF.

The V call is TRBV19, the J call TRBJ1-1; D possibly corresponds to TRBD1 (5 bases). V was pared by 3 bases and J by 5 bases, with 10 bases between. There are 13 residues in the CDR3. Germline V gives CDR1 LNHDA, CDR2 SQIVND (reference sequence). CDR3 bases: TGTGCCAGTAGTATCCAGGGTGGGACTGAAGCTTTCTTT. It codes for CASSIQGGTEAFF.

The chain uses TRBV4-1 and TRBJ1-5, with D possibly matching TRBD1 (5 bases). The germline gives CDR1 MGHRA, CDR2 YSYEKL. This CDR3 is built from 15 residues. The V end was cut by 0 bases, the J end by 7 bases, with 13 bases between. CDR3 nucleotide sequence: TGCGCCAGCAGCCAAGATGGCGGGGGGGGACAGCCCCAGCATTTT. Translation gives CASSQDGGGGQPQHF.

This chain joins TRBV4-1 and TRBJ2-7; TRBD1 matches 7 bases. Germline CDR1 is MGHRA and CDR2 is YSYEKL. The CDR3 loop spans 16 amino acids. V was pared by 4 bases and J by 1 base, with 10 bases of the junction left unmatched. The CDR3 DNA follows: TGCGCCAGCAGCCCCGACCGGGACAGAGGGTCCTACGAGCAGTACTTC. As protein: CASSPDRDRGSYEQYF.

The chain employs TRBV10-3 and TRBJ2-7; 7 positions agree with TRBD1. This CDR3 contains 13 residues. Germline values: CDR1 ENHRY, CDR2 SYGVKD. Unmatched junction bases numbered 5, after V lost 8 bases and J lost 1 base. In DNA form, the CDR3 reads TGTGCCATCGACAGGGTAGTATCCTACGAGCAGTACTTC. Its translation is CAIDRVVSYEQYF.

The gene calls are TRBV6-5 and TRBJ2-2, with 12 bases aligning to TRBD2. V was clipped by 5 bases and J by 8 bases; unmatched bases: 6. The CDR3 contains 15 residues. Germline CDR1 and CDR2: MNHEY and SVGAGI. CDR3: CASSTRLAGEGELFF. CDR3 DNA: TGTGCCAGCAGTACCAGACTAGCGGGGGAGGGGGAGCTGTTTTTT.

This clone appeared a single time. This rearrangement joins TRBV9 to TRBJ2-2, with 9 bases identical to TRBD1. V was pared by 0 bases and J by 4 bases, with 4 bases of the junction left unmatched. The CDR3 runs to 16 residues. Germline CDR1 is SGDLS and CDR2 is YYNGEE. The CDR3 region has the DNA TGTGCCAGCAGCGTAGGAGGGACAGGGCTCACCGGGGAGCTGTTTTTT. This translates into CASSVGGTGLTGELFF.

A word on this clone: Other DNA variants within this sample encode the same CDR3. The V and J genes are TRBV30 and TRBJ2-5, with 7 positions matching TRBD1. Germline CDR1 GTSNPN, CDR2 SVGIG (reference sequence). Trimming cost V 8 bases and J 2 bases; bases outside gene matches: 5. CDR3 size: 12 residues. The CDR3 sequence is CAGGRGQETQYF. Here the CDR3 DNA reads TGTGCCGGGGGCAGGGGGCAAGAGACCCAGTACTTC.

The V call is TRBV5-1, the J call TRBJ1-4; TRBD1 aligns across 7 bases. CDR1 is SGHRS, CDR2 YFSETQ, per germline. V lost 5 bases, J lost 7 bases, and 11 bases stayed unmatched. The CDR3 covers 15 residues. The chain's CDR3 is CASRERTGPSEKLFF. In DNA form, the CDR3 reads TGCGCCAGCAGAGAAAGGACAGGCCCCTCTGAAAAACTGTTTTTT. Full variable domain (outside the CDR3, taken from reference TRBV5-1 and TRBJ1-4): KAGVTQTPRYLIKTRGQQVTLSCSPISGHRSVSWYQQTPGQGLQFLFEYFSETQRNKGNFPGRFSGRQFSNSRSEMNVSTLELGDSALYLCASRERTGPSEKLFFGSGTQLSVL.

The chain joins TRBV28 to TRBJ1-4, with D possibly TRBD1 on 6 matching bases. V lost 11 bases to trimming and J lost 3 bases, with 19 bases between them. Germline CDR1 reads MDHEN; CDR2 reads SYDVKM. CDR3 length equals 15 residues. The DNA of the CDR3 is TGTGCCCAACCCACAGGGATACGGGCTAATGAAAAACTGTTTTTT. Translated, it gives CAQPTGIRANEKLFF. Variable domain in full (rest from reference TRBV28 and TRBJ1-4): DVKVTQSSRYLVKRTGEKVFLECVQDMDHENMFWYRQDPGLGLRLIYFSYDVKMKEKGDIPEGYSVSREKKERFSLILESASTNQTSMYLCAQPTGIRANEKLFFGSGTQLSVL.

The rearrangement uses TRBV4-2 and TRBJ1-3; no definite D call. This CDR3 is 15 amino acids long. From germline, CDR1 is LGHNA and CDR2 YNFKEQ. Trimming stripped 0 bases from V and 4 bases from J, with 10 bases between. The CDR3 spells CASSQDHRKGNTIYF. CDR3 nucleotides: TGTGCCAGCAGCCAAGATCACAGAAAAGGAAACACCATATATTTT.

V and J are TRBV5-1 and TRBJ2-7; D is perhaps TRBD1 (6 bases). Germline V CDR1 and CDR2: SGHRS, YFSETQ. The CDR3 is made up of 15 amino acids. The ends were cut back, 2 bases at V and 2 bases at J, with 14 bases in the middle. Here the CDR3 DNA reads TGCGCCAGCAGCTTCAACGCACAGGGCACCTACGAGCAGTACTTC. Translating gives CASSFNAQGTYEQYF.

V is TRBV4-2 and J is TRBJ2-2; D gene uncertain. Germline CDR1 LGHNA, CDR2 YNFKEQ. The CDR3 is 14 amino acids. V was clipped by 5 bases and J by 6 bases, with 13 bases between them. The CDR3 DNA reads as TGTGCCAGCAGCTTTAATTTAGCCCCCGGGGAGCTGTTTTTT. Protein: CASSFNLAPGELFF.

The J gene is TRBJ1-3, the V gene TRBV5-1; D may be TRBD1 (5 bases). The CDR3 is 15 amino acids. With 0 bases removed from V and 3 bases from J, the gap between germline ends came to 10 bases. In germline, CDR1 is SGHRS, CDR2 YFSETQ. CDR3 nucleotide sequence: TGCGCCAGCAGCTTGGAGGCCAGGGATGGAAACACCATATATTTT. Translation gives CASSLEARDGNTIYF.

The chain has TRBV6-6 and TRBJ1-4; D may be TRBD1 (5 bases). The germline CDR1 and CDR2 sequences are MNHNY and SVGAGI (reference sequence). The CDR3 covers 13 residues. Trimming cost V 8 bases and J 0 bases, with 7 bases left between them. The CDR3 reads CASGGSTNEKLFF. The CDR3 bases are TGTGCCAGCGGGGGGTCAACTAATGAAAAACTGTTTTTT.

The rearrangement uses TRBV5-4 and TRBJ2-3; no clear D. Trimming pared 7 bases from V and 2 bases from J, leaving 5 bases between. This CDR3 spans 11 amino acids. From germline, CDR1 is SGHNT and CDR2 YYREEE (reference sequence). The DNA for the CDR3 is TGTGCCAGCGCGCACACAGATACGCAGTATTTT. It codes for CASAHTDTQYF.

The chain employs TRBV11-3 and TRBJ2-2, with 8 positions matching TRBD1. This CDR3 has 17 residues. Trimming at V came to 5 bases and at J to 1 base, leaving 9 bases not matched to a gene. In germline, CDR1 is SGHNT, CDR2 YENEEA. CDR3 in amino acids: CASSTPSGTGNTGELFF. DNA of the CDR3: TGTGCCAGCAGCACCCCCTCCGGGACAGGGAACACCGGGGAGCTGTTTTTT.

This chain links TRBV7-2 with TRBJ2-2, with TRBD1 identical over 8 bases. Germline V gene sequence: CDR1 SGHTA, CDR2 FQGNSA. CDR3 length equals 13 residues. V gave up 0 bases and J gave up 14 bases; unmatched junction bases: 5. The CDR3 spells CASSLAGTGILFF. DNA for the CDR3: TGTGCCAGCAGCTTAGCGGGGACAGGAATACTGTTTTTT.

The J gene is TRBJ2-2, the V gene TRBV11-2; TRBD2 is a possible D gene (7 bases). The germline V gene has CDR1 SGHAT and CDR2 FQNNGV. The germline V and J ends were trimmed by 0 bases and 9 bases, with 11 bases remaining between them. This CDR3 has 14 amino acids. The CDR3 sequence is CASSLERGARELFF. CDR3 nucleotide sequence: TGTGCCAGCAGCTTAGAACGGGGGGCCAGGGAGCTGTTTTTT.

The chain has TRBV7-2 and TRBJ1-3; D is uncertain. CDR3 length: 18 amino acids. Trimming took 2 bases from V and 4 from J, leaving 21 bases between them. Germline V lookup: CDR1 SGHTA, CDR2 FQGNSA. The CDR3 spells CASSLTTQADSGGNTIYF. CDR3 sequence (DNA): TGTGCCAGCAGCTTAACCACGCAGGCAGATAGTGGGGGAAACACCATATATTTT. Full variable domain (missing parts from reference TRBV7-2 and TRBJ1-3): GAGVSQSPSNKVTEKGKDVELRCDPISGHTALYWYRQSLGQGLEFLIYFQGNSAPDKSGLPSDRFSAERTGGSVSTLTIQRTQQEDSAVYLCASSLTTQADSGGNTIYFGEGSWLTVV.

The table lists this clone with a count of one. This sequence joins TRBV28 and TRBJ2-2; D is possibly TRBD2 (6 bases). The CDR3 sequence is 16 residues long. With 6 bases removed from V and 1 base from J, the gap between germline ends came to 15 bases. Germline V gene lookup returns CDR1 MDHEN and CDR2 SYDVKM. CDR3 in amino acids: CASSLGDFGNTGELFF. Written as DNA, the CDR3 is TGTGCCAGCAGCTTAGGGGACTTTGGGAACACCGGGGAGCTGTTTTTT.

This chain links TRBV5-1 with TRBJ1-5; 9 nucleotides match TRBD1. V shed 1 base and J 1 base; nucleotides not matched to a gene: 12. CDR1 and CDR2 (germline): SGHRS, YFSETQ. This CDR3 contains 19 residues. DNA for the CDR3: TGCGCCAGCAGCTTGCTGTGGGGACAGGGTTTTGGAAGCAATCAGCCCCAGCATTTT. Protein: CASSLLWGQGFGSNQPQHF. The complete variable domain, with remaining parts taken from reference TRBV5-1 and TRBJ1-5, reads KAGVTQTPRYLIKTRGQQVTLSCSPISGHRSVSWYQQTPGQGLQFLFEYFSETQRNKGNFPGRFSGRQFSNSRSEMNVSTLELGDSALYLCASSLLWGQGFGSNQPQHFGDGTRLSIL.

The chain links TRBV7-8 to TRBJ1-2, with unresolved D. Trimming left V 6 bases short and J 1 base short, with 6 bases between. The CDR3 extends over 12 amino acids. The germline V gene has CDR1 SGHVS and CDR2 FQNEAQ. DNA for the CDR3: TGTGCCAGCAGTGCAGTTAACTATGGCTACACCTTC. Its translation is CASSAVNYGYTF.

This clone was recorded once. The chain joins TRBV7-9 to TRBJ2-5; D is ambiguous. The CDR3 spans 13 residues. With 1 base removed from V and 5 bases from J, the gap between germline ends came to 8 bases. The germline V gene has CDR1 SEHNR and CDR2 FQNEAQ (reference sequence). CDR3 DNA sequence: TGTGCCAGCAGCTTAGTATTTCGGGAGACCCAGTACTTC. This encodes CASSLVFRETQYF.

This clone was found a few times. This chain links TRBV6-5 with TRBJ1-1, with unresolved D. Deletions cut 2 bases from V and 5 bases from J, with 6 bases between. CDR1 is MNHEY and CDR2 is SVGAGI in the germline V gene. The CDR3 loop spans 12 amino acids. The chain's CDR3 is CASSYAGTEAFF. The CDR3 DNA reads TGTGCCAGCAGTTACGCGGGGACTGAAGCTTTCTTT.

For the CDR3, the DNA is TGTGCCAGCAGACCGACAGGGGAGGGCGAGCAGTACTTC. This translates into CASRPTGEGEQYF. V usage is TRBV2 and J usage is TRBJ2-7; possibly TRBD1 for D (8 bases). This CDR3 is built from 13 residues. The germline V gene has CDR1 SNHLY and CDR2 FYNNEI. The germline V and J ends were trimmed by 6 bases and 6 bases, with 15 bases remaining between them.

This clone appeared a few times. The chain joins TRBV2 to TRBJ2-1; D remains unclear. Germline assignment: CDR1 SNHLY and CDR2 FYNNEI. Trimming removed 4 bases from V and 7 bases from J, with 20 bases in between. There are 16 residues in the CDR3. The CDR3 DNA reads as TGTGCCAGCAGTGCCCTACTCGTCATTGCATGGAATGAGCAGTTCTTC. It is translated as CASSALLVIAWNEQFF.

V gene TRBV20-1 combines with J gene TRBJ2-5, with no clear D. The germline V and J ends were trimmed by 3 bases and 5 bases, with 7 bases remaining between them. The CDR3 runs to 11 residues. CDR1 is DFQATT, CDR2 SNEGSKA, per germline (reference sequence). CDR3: CSASSGETQYF. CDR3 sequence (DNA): TGCAGTGCTAGTTCCGGGGAGACCCAGTACTTC.

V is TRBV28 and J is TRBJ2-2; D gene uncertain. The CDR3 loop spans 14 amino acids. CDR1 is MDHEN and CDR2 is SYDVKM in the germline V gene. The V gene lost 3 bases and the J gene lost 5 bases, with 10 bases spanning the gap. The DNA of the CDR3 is TGTGCCAGCAGTTTGCCGGGTTGGACCGGGGAGCTGTTTTTT. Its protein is CASSLPGWTGELFF.